This TCR beta chain was captured by sequencing in a study of T cell responses to AZD1222 COVID-19 vaccine. For the study at large: Researchers grouped second doses given at about 4 or about 12 weeks into one pool.

The data were produced by immunoSEQ multiplex PCR, yet TCRdb's version contains in-frame clones alone and is incomplete. This sample has about 49,000 clones, with about 83% found just once. Study-level results: CD4 TCRs covered the whole spike, strongest at regions 160-218 and 743-854. Clonal diversity was possibly underestimated, and the donors were mostly white British, with more females. Baseline seropositivity occurred in only a handful of AZD1222 recipients.

In the case of this clone: The antigen is not known.

Trimming left V 2 bases short and J 1 base short, with 14 bases between. Germline assignment: CDR1 MNHEY and CDR2 SVGAGI. This CDR3 is built from 16 residues. The chain combines TRBV6-5 with TRBJ1-1, with D perhaps TRBD1 (5 bases). The sequencing used peripheral blood, collected on day 0 of AZD1222 vaccination. The sequence was collected from an adult in good health. CDR3 bases: TGTGCCAGCAGTTACAGGTCCCAGGGAGCGAACACTGAAGCTTTCTTT. Its protein product is CASSYRSQGANTEAFF.